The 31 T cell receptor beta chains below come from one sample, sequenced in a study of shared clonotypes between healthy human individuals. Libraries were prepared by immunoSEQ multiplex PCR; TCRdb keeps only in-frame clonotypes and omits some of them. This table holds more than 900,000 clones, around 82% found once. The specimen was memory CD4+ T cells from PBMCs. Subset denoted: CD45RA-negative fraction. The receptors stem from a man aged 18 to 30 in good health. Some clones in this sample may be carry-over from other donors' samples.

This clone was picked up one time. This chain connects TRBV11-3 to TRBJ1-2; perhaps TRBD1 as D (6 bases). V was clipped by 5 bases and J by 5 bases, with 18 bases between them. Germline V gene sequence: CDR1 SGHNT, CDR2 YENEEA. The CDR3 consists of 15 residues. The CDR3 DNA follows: TGTGCCAGCAGCACGCCGGGACAAATAAGATATGGCTACACCTTC. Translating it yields CASSTPGQIRYGYTF.

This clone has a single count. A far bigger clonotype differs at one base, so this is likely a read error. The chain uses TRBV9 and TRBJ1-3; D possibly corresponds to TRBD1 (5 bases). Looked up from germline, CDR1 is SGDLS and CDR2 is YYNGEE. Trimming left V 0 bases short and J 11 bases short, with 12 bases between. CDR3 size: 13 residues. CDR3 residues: CASSVVGGYAIYF. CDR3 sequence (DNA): TGTGCCAGCAGCGTAGTGGGGGGTTACGCCATATATTTT. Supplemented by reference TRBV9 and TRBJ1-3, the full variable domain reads DSGVTQTPKHLITATGQRVTLRCSPRSGDLSVYWYQQSLDQGLQFLIQYYNGEERAKGNILERFSAQQFPDLHSELNLSSLELGDSALYFCASSVVGGYAIYFGEGSWLTVV.

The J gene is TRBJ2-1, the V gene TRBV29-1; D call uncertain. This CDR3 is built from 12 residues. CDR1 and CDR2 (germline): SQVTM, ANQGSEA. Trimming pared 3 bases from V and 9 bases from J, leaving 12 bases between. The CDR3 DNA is TGCAGCGTTGAGGGTCTAGTAGTTGAGCAGTTCTTC. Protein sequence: CSVEGLVVEQFF.

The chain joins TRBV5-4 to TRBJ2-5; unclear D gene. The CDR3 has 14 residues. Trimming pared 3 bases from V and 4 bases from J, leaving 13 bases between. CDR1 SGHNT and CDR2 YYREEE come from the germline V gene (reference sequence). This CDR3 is CASSSPGLGETQYF. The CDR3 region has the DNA TGTGCCAGCAGCTCCCCGGGCCTAGGAGAGACCCAGTACTTC. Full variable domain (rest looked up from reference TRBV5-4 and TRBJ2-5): ETGVTQSPTHLIKTRGQQVTLRCSSQSGHNTVSWYQQALGQGPQFIFQYYREEENGRGNFPPRFSGLQFPNYSSELNVNALELDDSALYLCASSSPGLGETQYFGPGTRLLVL.

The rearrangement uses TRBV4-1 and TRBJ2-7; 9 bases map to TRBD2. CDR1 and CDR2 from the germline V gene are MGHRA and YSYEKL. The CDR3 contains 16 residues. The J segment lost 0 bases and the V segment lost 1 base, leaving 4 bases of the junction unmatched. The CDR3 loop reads CASSQGLAGTSYEQYF. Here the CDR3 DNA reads TGCGCCAGCAGCCAAGGTCTAGCGGGAACCTCCTACGAGCAGTACTTC.

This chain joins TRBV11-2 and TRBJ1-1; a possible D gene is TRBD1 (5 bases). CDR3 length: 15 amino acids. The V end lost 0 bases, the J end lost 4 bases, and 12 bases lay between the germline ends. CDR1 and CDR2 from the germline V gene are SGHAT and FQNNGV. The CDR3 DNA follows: TGTGCCAGCAGCTTAGATTCGGGGGTGGGCACTGAAGCTTTCTTT. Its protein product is CASSLDSGVGTEAFF.

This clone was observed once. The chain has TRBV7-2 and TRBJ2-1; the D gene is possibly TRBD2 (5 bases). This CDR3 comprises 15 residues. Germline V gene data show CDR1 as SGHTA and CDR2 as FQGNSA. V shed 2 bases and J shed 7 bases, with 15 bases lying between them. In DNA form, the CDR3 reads TGTGCCAGCAGCTTACTGTCTTCCCCGGGGAATGAGCAGTTCTTC. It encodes CASSLLSSPGNEQFF. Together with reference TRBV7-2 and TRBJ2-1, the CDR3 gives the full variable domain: GAGVSQSPSNKVTEKGKDVELRCDPISGHTALYWYRQSLGQGLEFLIYFQGNSAPDKSGLPSDRFSAERTGGSVSTLTIQRTQQEDSAVYLCASSLLSSPGNEQFFGPGTRLTVL.

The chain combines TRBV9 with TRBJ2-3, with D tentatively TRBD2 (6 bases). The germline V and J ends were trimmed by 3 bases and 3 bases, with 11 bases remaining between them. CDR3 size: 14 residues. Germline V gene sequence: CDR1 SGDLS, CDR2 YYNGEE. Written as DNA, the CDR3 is TGTGCCAGCAGCGGCCAACGGGGGACAGATACGCAGTATTTT. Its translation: CASSGQRGTDTQYF.

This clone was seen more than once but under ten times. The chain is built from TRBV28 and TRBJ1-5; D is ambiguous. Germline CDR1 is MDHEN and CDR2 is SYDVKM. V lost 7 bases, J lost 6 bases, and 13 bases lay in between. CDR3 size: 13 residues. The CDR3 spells CASTVTLSQPQHF. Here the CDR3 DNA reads TGTGCCAGCACCGTTACCCTCAGTCAGCCCCAGCATTTT.

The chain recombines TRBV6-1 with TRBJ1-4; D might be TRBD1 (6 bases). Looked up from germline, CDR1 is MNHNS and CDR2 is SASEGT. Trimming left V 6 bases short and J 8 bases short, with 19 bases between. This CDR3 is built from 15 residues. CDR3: CASRPGQPSGEKLFF. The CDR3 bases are TGTGCCAGCAGACCGGGACAACCGAGCGGGGAAAAACTGTTTTTT.

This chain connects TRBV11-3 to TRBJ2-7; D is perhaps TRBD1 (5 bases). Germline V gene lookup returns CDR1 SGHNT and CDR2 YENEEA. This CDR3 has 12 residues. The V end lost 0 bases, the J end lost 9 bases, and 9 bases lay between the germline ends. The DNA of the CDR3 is TGTGCCAGCAGCTTAGAAGGACAAGGGCAGTACTTC. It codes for CASSLEGQGQYF.

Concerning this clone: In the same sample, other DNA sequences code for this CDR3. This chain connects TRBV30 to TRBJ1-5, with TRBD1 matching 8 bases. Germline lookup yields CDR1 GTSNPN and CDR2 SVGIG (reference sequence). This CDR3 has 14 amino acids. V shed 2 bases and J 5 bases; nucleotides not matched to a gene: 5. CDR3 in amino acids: CAWSPGQGYQPQHF. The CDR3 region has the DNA TGTGCCTGGAGTCCAGGACAGGGTTATCAGCCCCAGCATTTT.

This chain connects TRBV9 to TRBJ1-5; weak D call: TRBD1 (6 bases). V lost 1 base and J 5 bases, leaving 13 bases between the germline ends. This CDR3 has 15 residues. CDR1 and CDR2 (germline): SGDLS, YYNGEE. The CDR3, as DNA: TGTGCCAGCAGCGTAACGGACAGCCTTTATCAGCCCCAGCATTTT. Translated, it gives CASSVTDSLYQPQHF.

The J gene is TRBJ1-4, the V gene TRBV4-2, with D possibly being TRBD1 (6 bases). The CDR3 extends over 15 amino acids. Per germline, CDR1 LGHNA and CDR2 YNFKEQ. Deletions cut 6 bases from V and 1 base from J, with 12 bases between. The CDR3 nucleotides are TGTGCCAGCAGAGAGGACAGCCGAACTAATGAAAAACTGTTTTTT. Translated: CASREDSRTNEKLFF.

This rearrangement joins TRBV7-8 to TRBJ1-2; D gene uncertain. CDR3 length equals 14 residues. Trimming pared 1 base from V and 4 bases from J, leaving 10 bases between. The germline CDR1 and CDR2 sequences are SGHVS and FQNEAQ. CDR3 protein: CASSLVTGSYGYTF. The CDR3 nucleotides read TGTGCCAGCAGCTTAGTAACGGGGTCCTATGGCTACACCTTC.

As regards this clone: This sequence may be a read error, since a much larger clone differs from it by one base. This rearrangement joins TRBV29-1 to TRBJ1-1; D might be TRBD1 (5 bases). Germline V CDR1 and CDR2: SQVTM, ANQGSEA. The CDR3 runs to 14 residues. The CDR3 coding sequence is TGCAACGTCCTCGGGTGGGGGTCGGACACTGAAGCTTTCTTT. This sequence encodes CNVLGWGSDTEAFF.

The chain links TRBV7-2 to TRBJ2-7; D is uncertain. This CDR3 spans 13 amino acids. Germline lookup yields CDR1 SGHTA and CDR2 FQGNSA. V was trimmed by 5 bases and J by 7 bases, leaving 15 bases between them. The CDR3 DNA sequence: TGTGCCAGCAGCCGAACCTCCGCCCGGGAGCAGTACTTC. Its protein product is CASSRTSAREQYF.

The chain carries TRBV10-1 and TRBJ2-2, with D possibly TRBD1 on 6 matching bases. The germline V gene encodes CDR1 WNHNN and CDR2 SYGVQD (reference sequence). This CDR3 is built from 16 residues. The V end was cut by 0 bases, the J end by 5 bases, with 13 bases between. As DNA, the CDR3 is TGCGCCAGCAGTGAGTCCGGCAGGGGCCTAACCGGGGAGCTGTTTTTT. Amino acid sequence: CASSESGRGLTGELFF.

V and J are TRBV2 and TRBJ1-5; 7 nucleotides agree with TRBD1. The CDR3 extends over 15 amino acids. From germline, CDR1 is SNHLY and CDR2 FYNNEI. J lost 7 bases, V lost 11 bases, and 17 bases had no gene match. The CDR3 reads CASQAREGAGQPQHF. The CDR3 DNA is TGTGCCTCTCAGGCCCGAGAGGGGGCAGGGCAGCCCCAGCATTTT.

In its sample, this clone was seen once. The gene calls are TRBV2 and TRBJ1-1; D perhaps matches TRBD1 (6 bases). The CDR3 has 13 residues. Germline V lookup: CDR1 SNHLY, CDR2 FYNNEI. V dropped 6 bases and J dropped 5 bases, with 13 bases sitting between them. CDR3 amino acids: CASSGGRLTEAFF. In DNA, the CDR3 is TGTGCCAGCAGCGGGGGGCGGTTAACTGAAGCTTTCTTT. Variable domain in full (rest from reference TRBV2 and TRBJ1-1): EPEVTQTPSHQVTQMGQEVILRCVPISNHLYFYWYRQILGQKVEFLVSFYNNEISEKSEIFDDQFSVERPDGSNFTLKIRSTKLEDSAMYFCASSGGRLTEAFFGQGTRLTVV.

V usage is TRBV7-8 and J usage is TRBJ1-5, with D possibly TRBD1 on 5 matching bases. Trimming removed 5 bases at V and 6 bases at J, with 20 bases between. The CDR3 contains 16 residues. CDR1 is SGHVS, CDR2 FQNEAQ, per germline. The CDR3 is CASSPSVGQGGQPQHF. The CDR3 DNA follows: TGTGCCAGCAGCCCCTCAGTAGGGCAGGGAGGTCAGCCCCAGCATTTT.

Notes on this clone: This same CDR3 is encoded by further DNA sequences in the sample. CDR3 sequence (DNA): TGTGCCAGCAGCTTAGGCAGGGGTAACACTGAAGCTTTCTTT. Encoded protein: CASSLGRGNTEAFF. The gene calls are TRBV11-2 and TRBJ1-1; D is possibly TRBD1 (6 bases). The germline gives CDR1 SGHAT, CDR2 FQNNGV. Trimming shortened V by 1 base and J by 2 bases, and 8 bases separated the two germline ends. This CDR3 is built from 14 residues.

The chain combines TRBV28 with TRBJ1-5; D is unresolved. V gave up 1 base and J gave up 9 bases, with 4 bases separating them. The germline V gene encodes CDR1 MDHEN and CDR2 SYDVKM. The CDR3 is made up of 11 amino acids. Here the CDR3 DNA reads TGTGCCAGCAGTTTATTGACGCCCCAGCATTTT. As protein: CASSLLTPQHF.

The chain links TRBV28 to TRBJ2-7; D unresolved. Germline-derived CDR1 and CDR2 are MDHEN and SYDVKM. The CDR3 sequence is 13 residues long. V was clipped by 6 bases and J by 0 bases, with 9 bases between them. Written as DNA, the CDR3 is TGTGCCAGCAGCCTCCAGGTCTCCTACGAGCAGTACTTC. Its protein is CASSLQVSYEQYF.

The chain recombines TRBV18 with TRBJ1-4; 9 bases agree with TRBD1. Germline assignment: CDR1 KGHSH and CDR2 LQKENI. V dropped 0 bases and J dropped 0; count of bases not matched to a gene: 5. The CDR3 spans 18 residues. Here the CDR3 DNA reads TGTGCCAGCTCACCACCGATGGGACAGGGTGCAACTAATGAAAAACTGTTTTTT. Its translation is CASSPPMGQGATNEKLFF.

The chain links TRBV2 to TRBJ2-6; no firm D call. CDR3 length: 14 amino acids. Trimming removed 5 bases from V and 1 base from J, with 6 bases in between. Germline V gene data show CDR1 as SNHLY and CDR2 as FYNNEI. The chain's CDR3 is CASSPESGANVLTF. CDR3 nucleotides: TGTGCCAGCAGTCCAGAGTCTGGGGCCAACGTCCTGACTTTC.

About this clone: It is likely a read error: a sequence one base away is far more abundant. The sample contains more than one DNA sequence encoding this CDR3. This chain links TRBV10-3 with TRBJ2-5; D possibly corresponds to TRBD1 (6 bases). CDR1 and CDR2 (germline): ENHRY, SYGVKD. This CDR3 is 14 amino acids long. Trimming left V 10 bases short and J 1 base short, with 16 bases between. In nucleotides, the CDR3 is TGTGCCACCAAGGCGACAGGAGCCCAAGAGACCCAGTACTTC. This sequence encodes CATKATGAQETQYF.

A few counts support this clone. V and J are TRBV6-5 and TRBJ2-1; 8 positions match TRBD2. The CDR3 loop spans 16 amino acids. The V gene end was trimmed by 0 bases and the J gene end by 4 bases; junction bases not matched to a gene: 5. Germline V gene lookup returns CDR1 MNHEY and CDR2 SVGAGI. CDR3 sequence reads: CASSYSLAGSYNEQFF. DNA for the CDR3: TGTGCCAGCAGTTACTCTTTAGCGGGGAGTTACAATGAGCAGTTCTTC.

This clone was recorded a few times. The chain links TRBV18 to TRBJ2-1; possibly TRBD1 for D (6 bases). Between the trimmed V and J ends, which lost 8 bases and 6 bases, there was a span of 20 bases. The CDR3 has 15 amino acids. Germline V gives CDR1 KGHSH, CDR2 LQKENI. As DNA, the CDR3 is TGTGCCAGCCTATTGACAGGCGACCTTACCAATGAGCAGTTCTTC. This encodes CASLLTGDLTNEQFF.

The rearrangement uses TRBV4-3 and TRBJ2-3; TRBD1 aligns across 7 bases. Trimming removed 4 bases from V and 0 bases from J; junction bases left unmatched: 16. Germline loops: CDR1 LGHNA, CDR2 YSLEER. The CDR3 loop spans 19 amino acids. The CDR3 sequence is CASSRTTGQPETSTDTQYF. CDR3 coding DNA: TGCGCCAGCAGCCGAACCACGGGACAGCCAGAAACTAGCACAGATACGCAGTATTTT.

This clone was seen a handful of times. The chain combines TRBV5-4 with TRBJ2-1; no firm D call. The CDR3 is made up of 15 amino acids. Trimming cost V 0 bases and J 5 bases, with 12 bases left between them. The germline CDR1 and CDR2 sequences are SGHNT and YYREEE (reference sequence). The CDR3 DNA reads TGTGCCAGCAGCTTGGTTTCGTATACTCACAATGAGCAGTTCTTC. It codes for CASSLVSYTHNEQFF.